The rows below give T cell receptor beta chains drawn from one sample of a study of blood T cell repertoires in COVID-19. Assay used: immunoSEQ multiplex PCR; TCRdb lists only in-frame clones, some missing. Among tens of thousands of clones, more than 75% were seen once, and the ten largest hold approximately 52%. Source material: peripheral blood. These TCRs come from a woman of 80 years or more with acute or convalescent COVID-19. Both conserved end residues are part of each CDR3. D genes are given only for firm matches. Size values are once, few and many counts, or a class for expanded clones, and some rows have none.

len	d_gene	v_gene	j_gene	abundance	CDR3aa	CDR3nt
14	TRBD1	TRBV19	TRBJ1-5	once	CASSMDRGLGPQHF	TGTGCCAGTAGTATGGACAGGGGGTTGGGGCCCCAGCATTTT
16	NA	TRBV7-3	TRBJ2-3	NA	CASSLNHLGGSDTQYF	TGTGCCAGCAGCTTAAACCACCTAGGTGGGTCAGATACGCAGTATTTT
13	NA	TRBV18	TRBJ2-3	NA	CASSPGPTDTQYF	TGTGCCAGCTCACCAGGCCCCACAGATACGCAGTATTTT
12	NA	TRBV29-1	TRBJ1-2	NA	CSAGEGGYGYTF	TGCAGCGCCGGGGAGGGCGGCTATGGCTACACCTTC
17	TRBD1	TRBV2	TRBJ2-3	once	CASSEASGTGNTDTQYF	TGTGCCAGCAGTGAAGCCTCCGGGACAGGGAACACAGATACGCAGTATTTT
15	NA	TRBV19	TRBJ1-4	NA	CASRRGQTEGEKLFF	TGTGCCAGTAGGAGAGGCCAAACGGAGGGCGAAAAACTGTTTTTT
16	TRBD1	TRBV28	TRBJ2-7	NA	CASSFFNRDRVHEQYF	TGTGCCAGCAGTTTTTTCAACCGGGACAGGGTCCACGAGCAGTACTTC
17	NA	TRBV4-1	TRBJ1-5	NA	CASSQDGLRGSNQPQHF	TGCGCCAGCAGCCAAGATGGTCTCAGGGGAAGCAATCAGCCCCAGCATTTT
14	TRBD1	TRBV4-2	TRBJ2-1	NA	CASSHSDRANEQFF	TGTGCCAGCAGCCACAGTGACAGGGCCAATGAGCAGTTCTTC
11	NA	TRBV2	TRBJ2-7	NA	CASRGAGEQYF	TGTGCCAGCAGAGGGGCGGGGGAGCAGTACTTC
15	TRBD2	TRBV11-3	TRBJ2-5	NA	CASSFAGTSEETQYF	TGTGCCAGCAGCTTCGCCGGGACTAGCGAGGAGACCCAGTACTTC
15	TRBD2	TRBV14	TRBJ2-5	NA	CASSPLGTSDETQYF	TGTGCCAGCAGCCCGTTGGGGACTAGCGACGAGACCCAGTACTTC
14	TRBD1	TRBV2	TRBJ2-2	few	CASQNDRDVGELFF	TGTGCCAGCCAGAACGACAGGGATGTCGGGGAGCTGTTTTTT
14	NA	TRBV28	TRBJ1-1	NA	CASRSGTMNTEAFF	TGTGCCAGCAGGTCCGGGACAATGAACACTGAAGCTTTCTTT
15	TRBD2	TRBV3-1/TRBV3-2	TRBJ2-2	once	CASSRGGRNTGELFF	TGTGCCAGCAGCCGGGGGGGGAGGAACACCGGGGAGCTGTTTTTT
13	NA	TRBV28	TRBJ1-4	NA	CASSFSGNEKLFF	TGTGCCAGCAGTTTTTCCGGTAATGAAAAACTGTTTTTT
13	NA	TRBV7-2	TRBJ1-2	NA	CASSLGFGLGYTF	TGTGCCAGCAGCTTAGGGTTCGGACTGGGCTACACCTTC
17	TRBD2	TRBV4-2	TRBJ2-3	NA	CASSQDNEAGDADTQYF	TGTGCCAGCAGCCAAGATAATGAAGCGGGAGACGCCGATACGCAGTATTTT
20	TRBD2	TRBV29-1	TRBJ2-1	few	CSVPWSFRTSGSSSYNEQFF	TGCAGCGTCCCTTGGTCATTTCGGACTAGCGGGAGTTCCTCCTACAATGAGCAGTTCTTC
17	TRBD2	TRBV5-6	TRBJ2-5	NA	CASSLVSTSGRQETQYF	TGTGCCAGCAGCTTGGTCTCGACTAGCGGGAGGCAAGAGACCCAGTACTTC
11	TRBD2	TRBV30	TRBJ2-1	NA	CAWSVASGQFF	TGTGCCTGGAGTGTAGCTAGCGGGCAGTTCTTC
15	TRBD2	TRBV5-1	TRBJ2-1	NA	CASSLVAGGPSEQFF	TGCGCCAGCAGCTTGGTAGCGGGAGGGCCAAGTGAGCAGTTCTTC
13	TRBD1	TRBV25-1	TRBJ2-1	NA	CASSLDRALEQFF	TGTGCCAGCTCGCTGGACAGGGCCCTTGAGCAGTTCTTC
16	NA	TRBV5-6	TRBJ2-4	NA	CASSSPPLEAKNIQYF	TGTGCCAGCAGCTCTCCCCCGTTAGAAGCCAAAAACATTCAGTACTTC
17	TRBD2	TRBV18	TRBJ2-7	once	CASSPVPETSASYEQYF	TGTGCCAGCTCACCAGTTCCGGAGACTAGCGCCTCCTACGAGCAGTACTTC
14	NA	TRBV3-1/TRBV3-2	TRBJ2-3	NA	CASSPPGHTDTQYF	TGTGCCAGCAGCCCCCCGGGACACACAGATACGCAGTATTTT
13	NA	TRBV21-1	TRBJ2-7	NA	CASSKATGAEQYF	TGTGCCAGCAGCAAAGCGACAGGGGCCGAGCAGTACTTC
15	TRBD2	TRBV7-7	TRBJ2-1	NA	CASSRFSGANNEQFF	TGTGCTAGCAGCCGATTTAGCGGGGCGAACAATGAGCAGTTCTTC
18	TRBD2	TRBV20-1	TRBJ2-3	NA	CSASGTSGRQTFQDTQYF	TGCAGTGCTAGTGGTACTAGCGGGAGGCAAACCTTTCAAGATACGCAGTATTTT
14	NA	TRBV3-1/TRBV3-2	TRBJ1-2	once	CASSQDLAPYGYTF	TGTGCCAGCAGCCAAGATCTCGCGCCTTATGGCTACACCTTC
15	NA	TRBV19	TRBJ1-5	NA	CASSPQGYSNQPQHF	TGTGCCAGTAGTCCCCAGGGTTATAGCAATCAGCCCCAGCATTTT
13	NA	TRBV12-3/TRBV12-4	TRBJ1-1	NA	CASSLAQAKKAFF	TGTGCCAGCAGTTTAGCGCAGGCAAAAAAAGCTTTCTTT
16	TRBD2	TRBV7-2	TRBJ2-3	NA	CASSPRLALSTDTQYF	TGTGCCAGCAGCCCCCGACTAGCGCTTAGCACAGATACGCAGTATTTT
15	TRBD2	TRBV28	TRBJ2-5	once	CASSLLLQRGETQYF	TGTGCCAGCAGTTTACTCCTACAGCGGGGGGAGACCCAGTACTTC
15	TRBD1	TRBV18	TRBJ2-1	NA	CASSPQGQGYNEQFF	TGTGCCAGCTCACCACAAGGACAGGGTTACAATGAGCAGTTCTTC
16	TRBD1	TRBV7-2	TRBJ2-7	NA	CASSPQGAGSSYEQYF	TGTGCCAGCAGCCCACAGGGGGCGGGGAGCTCCTACGAGCAGTACTTC
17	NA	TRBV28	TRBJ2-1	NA	CASSPPRVQRSLYEQFF	TGTGCCAGCAGCCCCCCCCGGGTACAGCGGAGCCTTTACGAACAGTTCTTC
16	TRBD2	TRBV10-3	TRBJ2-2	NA	CAISEGLAGPTGELFF	TGTGCCATCAGTGAGGGACTAGCGGGACCTACCGGGGAGCTGTTTTTT
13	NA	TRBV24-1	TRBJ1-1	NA	CATSDSLQGSAFF	TGTGCCACCAGTGATTCGCTTCAGGGGAGCGCTTTCTTT
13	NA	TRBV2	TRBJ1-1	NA	CASIGEVETEAFF	TGTGCCAGTATCGGGGAGGTAGAGACTGAAGCTTTCTTT
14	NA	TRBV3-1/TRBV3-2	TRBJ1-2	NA	CASSQGGQGMGYTF	TGTGCCAGCAGCCAAGGTGGTCAGGGTATGGGCTACACCTTC
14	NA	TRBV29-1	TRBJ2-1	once	CSVEDDPGVNEQFF	TGCAGCGTTGAAGATGACCCGGGGGTCAATGAGCAGTTCTTC
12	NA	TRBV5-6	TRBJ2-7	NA	CASTLSRGEQYF	TGTGCCAGCACCCTTAGTCGGGGCGAGCAGTACTTC
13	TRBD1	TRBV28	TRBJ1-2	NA	CASAYRGLEGYTF	TGTGCCAGCGCATACAGGGGGCTGGAAGGCTACACCTTC
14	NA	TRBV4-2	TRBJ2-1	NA	CASSQASTSYEQFF	TGTGCCAGCAGCCAGGCTAGTACTAGCTATGAGCAGTTCTTC
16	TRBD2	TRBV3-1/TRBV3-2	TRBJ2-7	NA	CASSPMWLAASYEQYF	TGTGCCAGCAGCCCGATGTGGCTAGCGGCCTCCTACGAGCAGTACTTC
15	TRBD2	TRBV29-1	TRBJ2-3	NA	CSVRLSGRGTDTQYF	TGCAGCGTAAGACTTAGCGGGAGAGGCACAGATACGCAGTATTTT
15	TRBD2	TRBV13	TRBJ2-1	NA	CASSLVGLAHNEQFF	TGTGCCAGCAGCTTAGTAGGACTAGCGCACAATGAGCAGTTCTTC
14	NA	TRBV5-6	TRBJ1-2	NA	CASSLGTVNYGYTF	TGTGCCAGCAGCTTGGGGACAGTAAACTATGGCTACACCTTC
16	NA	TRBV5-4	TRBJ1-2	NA	CASSLGAATLFYGYTF	TGTGCCAGCAGCTTGGGGGCAGCCACCCTCTTCTATGGCTACACCTTC
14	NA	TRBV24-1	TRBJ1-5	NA	CATSDFRGDQPQHF	TGTGCCACCAGTGATTTTCGGGGAGACCAGCCCCAGCATTTT